This T cell receptor beta chain comes out of a study of CD8+ T cells in alopecia areata. V was trimmed by 4 bases and J by 5 bases, leaving 11 bases between them. CDR3 length: 13 residues. Germline V gene lookup returns CDR1 SGHRS and CDR2 YFSETQ. It was cDNA, reverse transcribed from extracted RNA, that served as the sequencing template. Sequencing used immunoSEQ multiplex PCR; TCRdb keeps in-frame clones, though not all of them. The table has 150,000 to 200,000 clones, around 50% seen once. The TCR originated in a human donor with alopecia areata. This sequence joins TRBV5-1 and TRBJ2-3; no clear D gene. Here the sequenced sample was CD4+ T cells sorted from blood, taken at week 0. CDR3 DNA: TGCGCCAGCAGCGCCCACCCGGAAGATACGCAGTATTTT. Translated, it gives CASSAHPEDTQYF.